This T cell receptor (beta chain) was found in a study of tumor and adjacent non-tumor tissue in lung cancer. This clonotype was recorded at least ten times. No cell sorting was done before RNA was extracted from the tissue. V was shortened by 7 bases and J by 6 bases, with 18 bases between the two germline ends. The length of the CDR3 is 14 residues. TCRbeta libraries were built with three rounds of nested PCR, modified from ARM-PCR. Each CDR3 protein is one row after TCRdb ran MiXCR on the multiplex PCR reads. The top ten clones hold 37% of a sample with over 100,000 distinct CDR3 sequences, more than 60% of them seen once.

Sample: lung tumor tissue. The TCR comes from a woman aged 55-69 years with non-small cell lung cancer. This chain uses TRBV12-3 or TRBV12-4 with TRBJ1-1; weak D call: TRBD1 (6 bases). CDR3 sequence reads: CASTKRGEMAEAFF. Written as DNA, the CDR3 is TGTGCCAGCACTAAAAGGGGGGAGATGGCTGAAGCTTTCTTT.